This paragraph reports one TCR beta chain. This sample was included in a study of shared T cell receptors in the human thymus. Assay: immunoSEQ multiplex PCR; the TCRdb copy retains only in-frame clones and omits some. This sample has hundreds of thousands of clones; 80% to 90% occur once, and the top ten carry about 0.0094%. Germline V gives CDR1 LGHNT, CDR2 FRNRAP. V was clipped by 0 bases and J by 0 bases, with 11 bases between them. This CDR3 is 17 amino acids long. The same data also went into a second study, on human thymus T cells. As that study records: All donors were healthy Finnish infants who were undergoing corrective surgery to treat congenital heart defects. Thymus pieces cut out during corrective heart surgery were the tissue that was used. Apparent bias marked the V and J gene usage of thymic and blood repertoires. Related reports documented highly overlapping thymic repertoires among unrelated individuals.

This TCR came from a boy in the first two years of life with a congenital heart defect. The genes are TRBV12-5 and TRBJ2-2; D is possibly TRBD1 (6 bases). Sequenced sample: thymocytes. The CDR3 nucleotides read TGTGCTAGTGGTTTGGTACCGACAGGATCGAACACCGGGGAGCTGTTTTTT. It encodes CASGLVPTGSNTGELFF.